This T cell receptor beta chain was captured by sequencing in a study of regulatory T cells in long-lasting Graves disease. Comment on this clonotype: Its antigen remains unidentified.

The time point is: newly diagnosed GD, antithyroid drugs for less than 3 months. The TCR library was prepared using RNA isolated from PBMCs. With iRepertoire HTBI primers and Arm-PCR of CDR3 regions, TCR beta libraries were built. TCRdb re-called the multiplex PCR reads through MiXCR, storing one row per CDR3 protein. This sample carries around 480,000 distinct CDR3 sequences, roughly 16% of them seen once, and the ten largest clones take just under 25%. Study results and limitations: With approximately 2,500 shared public clonotypes, persistent patients exceeded new patients, who shared about a thousand. Accuracy might have suffered from few samples.

Separately, the same data were catalogued under a study of T cells in Graves' hyperthyroidism and ophthalmopathy. That report adds: Aged 18 to 65, the patients had hyperthyroidism that was newly diagnosed and had lasted under 2 months.

The sample here was peripheral blood mononuclear cells (PBMCs), taken at new diagnosis, from a patient treated with antithyroid drugs. This clonotype was obtained from a woman aged 35-65 years with Graves disease.

The CDR3 sequence is CASGLVPPPGQGAPGELFF. CDR3 nucleotides: TGTGCTAGTGGTTTGGTCCCACCTCCGGGACAGGGGGCTCCGGGGGAGCTGTTTTTT. This chain links TRBV12-5 with TRBJ2-2; 12 positions match TRBD1. The ends lost 0 bases at V and 8 bases at J; junction bases unmatched: 13. CDR3 length equals 19 residues. CDR1 is LGHNT, CDR2 FRNRAP, per germline.